This entry lists 8 T cell receptor beta chains sequenced from one sample in a study of post-analysis software for immune sequencing data. The antigens of these receptors remain unknown. Libraries were made from TCR beta cDNA, and they carried unique molecular identifiers. TCRdb reanalysed the PCR reads using MiXCR and keeps one entry per CDR3 protein. This sample has roughly 730,000 distinct CDR3 sequences, with 30% found just once. Overall study results and limits: With TRBV5-6, TRBV5-1 and TRBV20-1 included, about five TRBV segments were more frequent in patients than in controls.

Sequencing was carried out using blood. These receptors were taken from a girl aged 5-17 years with multiple sclerosis.

The sample holds a few counts of this clonotype. This chain links TRBV29-1 with TRBJ1-5; 7 bases align to TRBD1. Germline values: CDR1 SQVTM, CDR2 ANQGSEA. Trimming at V came to 4 bases and at J to 4 bases, leaving 4 bases not matched to a gene. There are 13 residues in the CDR3. The CDR3 coding sequence is TGCAGCGTTGTCGACAGGGCAAATCAGCCCCAGCATTTT. Protein: CSVVDRANQPQHF.

This chain connects TRBV5-6 to TRBJ2-1; the D is unclear. Per germline, CDR1 SGHDT and CDR2 YYEEEE. Trimming took off 1 base at V and 5 bases at J, with 10 bases between the two ends. The CDR3 totals 14 residues. The CDR3 DNA reads TGTGCCAGCAGCTTGCCCGGGTCCCACAATGAGCAGTTCTTC. Translating gives CASSLPGSHNEQFF.

There are many counts of this clonotype. The V gene is TRBV7-4, the J gene TRBJ2-7, with D uncertain. This CDR3 contains 13 residues. The germline V gene encodes CDR1 SGHVT and CDR2 SQSDAQ. The CDR3 coding sequence is TGTCCGTCATGGGCAGAGAGCTCCTACGAGCAGTACTTC. Amino acid sequence: CPSWAESSYEQYF.

This CDR3 is CASGLVLGRTSGNTGELFF. For the CDR3, the DNA is TGTGCTAGTGGTTTGGTACTGGGACGGACTAGTGGGAACACCGGGGAGCTGTTTTTT. The rearrangement uses TRBV12-5 and TRBJ2-2; 7 bases line up with TRBD2. The CDR3 is 19 residues long. Trimming removed 0 bases from V and 1 base from J; junction bases left unmatched: 11. Germline V gives CDR1 LGHNT, CDR2 FRNRAP. The variable domain in full, with the rest retrieved from reference TRBV12-5 and TRBJ2-2, is DARVTQTPRHKVTEMGQEVTMRCQPILGHNTVFWYRQTMMQGLELLAYFRNRAPLDDSGMPKDRFSAEMPDATLATLKIQPSEPRDSAVYFCASGLVLGRTSGNTGELFFGEGSRLTVL.

V is TRBV6-6 and J is TRBJ2-7; TRBD2 might be the D (5 bases). Germline loops: CDR1 MNHNY, CDR2 SVGAGI (reference sequence). The V end lost 5 bases, the J end lost 0 bases, and 14 bases lay between the germline ends. CDR3 length: 15 residues. CDR3 loop: CASSPGRGYSYEQYF. CDR3 sequence (DNA): TGTGCCAGCAGTCCCGGAAGAGGGTACTCCTACGAGCAGTACTTC.

The rearrangement links TRBV4-2 to TRBJ2-1, with TRBD2 as a possible D gene (5 bases). Germline V CDR1 and CDR2: LGHNA, YNFKEQ. This CDR3 has 17 amino acids. V lost 0 bases and J lost 5, with 17 bases in between. The CDR3 DNA sequence: TGTGCCAGCAGCCAAGATCGGGGAGCGGCATACCACAATGAGCAGTTCTTC. Its translation: CASSQDRGAAYHNEQFF.

This clonotype was recorded at least ten times. CDR3 sequence (DNA): TGCGCCAGCAGACAACAGGGACCTGGGGCCAACGTCCTGACTTTC. It translates to CASRQQGPGANVLTF. The rearrangement joins TRBV10-2 to TRBJ2-6; possible D gene TRBD1, 6 bases. V was trimmed by 6 bases and J by 2 bases, leaving 11 bases between them. The CDR3 is 15 residues long. The V gene's germline CDR1 is WSHSY and CDR2 SAAADI.

This clonotype came up a few times. The chain links TRBV27 to TRBJ2-7; a weak D match, TRBD1 (5 bases). The CDR3 extends over 12 amino acids. CDR1 and CDR2 from the germline V gene are MNHEY and SMNVEV (reference sequence). The V gene lost 6 bases and the J gene lost 3 bases, with 9 bases spanning the gap. The chain's CDR3 is CASRDKNYEQYF. Here the CDR3 DNA reads TGTGCCAGCAGGGACAAGAACTACGAGCAGTACTTC.